This T cell receptor beta chain was captured in a study of vaccination effects on CD4 cells after COVID-19. Across the study: Samples came 142 and 148 days after COVID-19 diagnosis, before vaccination. Study results and caveats: Late in the post-vaccination period, infection-induced and vaccine-induced clones underwent marked clonal contraction.

On this clone itself: Its target is not known.

CDR3 size: 15 residues. CDR1 SGHKS and CDR2 YYEKEE come from the germline V gene (reference sequence). The V gene end was trimmed by 3 bases and the J gene end by 5 bases; junction bases not matched to a gene: 7. Sequencing was performed with immunoSEQ multiplex PCR; in TCRdb, only in-frame clones are kept and a portion is missing. The table has about 20,000 clones, roughly 74% seen once. Antigen-specific CD4+ T cells were expanded with viral peptide pools in the ViraFEST assay before sequencing. After more than 8 days in culture, the CD4+ T cells were isolated. Convalescent patients had PCR-confirmed SARS-CoV-2 infection between March and December 2020. They grew two million PBMC in each well, adding approximately 10 IU/ml IL-2 and about 9.5 ug/ml peptides.

The chain couples TRBV5-5 to TRBJ2-2, with 7 bases fitting TRBD2. The material was CD4+ T cells from PBMCs cultured with a peptide pool, obtained before COVID-19 vaccination. This TCR was recovered from a human donor who had a prior SARS-CoV-2 infection. The CDR3 reads CASSWGGTNTGELFF. In DNA, the CDR3 is TGTGCCAGCAGCTGGGGGGGGACTAATACCGGGGAGCTGTTTTTT.